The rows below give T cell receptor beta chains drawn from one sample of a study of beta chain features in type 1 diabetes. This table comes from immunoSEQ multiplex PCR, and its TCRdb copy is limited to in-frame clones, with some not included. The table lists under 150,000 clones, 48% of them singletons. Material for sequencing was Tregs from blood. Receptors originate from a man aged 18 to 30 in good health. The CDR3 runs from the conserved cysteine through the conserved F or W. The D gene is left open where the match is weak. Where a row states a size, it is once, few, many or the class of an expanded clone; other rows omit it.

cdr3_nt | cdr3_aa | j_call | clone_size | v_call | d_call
TGTGCCAGCAGTGCGGAACAGGTATATTCACCCCTCCACTTT | CASSAEQVYSPLHF | TRBJ1-6 | once | TRBV2 | .
TGTGCCAGCCGCAAGGCGCGCGGGAGCTCCTATAATTCACCCCTCCACTTT | CASRKARGSSYNSPLHF | TRBJ1-6 | . | TRBV2 | .
TGTGCCAGCAGTTACGGTCGGGGACTGGGTAATGAAAAACTGTTTTTT | CASSYGRGLGNEKLFF | TRBJ1-4 | . | TRBV6-5 | .
TGTGCCAGCAGCTTGGACAGGGGAGGAGAAAAACTGTTTTTT | CASSLDRGGEKLFF | TRBJ1-4 | few | TRBV7-8 | TRBD1
TGTGCCAGCAGCTTACAGGGGTGGGAGACCCAGTACTTC | CASSLQGWETQYF | TRBJ2-5 | . | TRBV5-4 | TRBD1
TGTGCCAGCAGTGACTGGGACAGCCAGTCTGGGGCCAACGTCCTGACTTTC | CASSDWDSQSGANVLTF | TRBJ2-6 | . | TRBV6-4 | TRBD1
TGTGCCAGCAGCTTAGTCGGTTACGGGTTGGGGCACACCGGGGAGCTGTTTTTT | CASSLVGYGLGHTGELFF | TRBJ2-2 | . | TRBV11-2 | .
TGCGCCAGCAGCCAAGGGGACAGAACTAACTATGGCTACACCTTC | CASSQGDRTNYGYTF | TRBJ1-2 | . | TRBV4-1 | TRBD1
TGTGCCAGCAGTTCAGGGTCATTTAGCTATGGCTACACCTTC | CASSSGSFSYGYTF | TRBJ1-2 | . | TRBV6-5 | .
TGTGCCAGCAGTTGGAGTGGGGGCATCACAGATACGCAGTATTTT | CASSWSGGITDTQYF | TRBJ2-3 | . | TRBV6-5 | .
TGCGCCAGCAGCCCGTACAGGGGGCCCTACGAGCAGTACTTC | CASSPYRGPYEQYF | TRBJ2-7 | few | TRBV4-3 | TRBD1
TGTGCCAGCAGCTTGGGGACAGGGATGGGTGAAAAACTGTTTTTT | CASSLGTGMGEKLFF | TRBJ1-4 | few | TRBV5-6 | TRBD1
TGTGCCAGCAGCCCCTCCGGGACTAGTTTGGCGACCCAGTACTTC | CASSPSGTSLATQYF | TRBJ2-5 | . | TRBV9 | TRBD2
TGTGCCAGCATTCCGAGCGGGGGGGCCCCCGGGGAGCTGTTTTTT | CASIPSGGAPGELFF | TRBJ2-2 | . | TRBV28 | TRBD2
TGTGCTAGTGGTTTTGAGGGAAATACGCAGTATTTT | CASGFEGNTQYF | TRBJ2-3 | . | TRBV12-5 | .
TGTGCCAGCAGCTTCACAGGGGGCGATGGCTACACCTTC | CASSFTGGDGYTF | TRBJ1-2 | . | TRBV6-6 | TRBD1
TGTGCCTGGAAGTTCAGCGGACGAGGATATACGCAGTATTTT | CAWKFSGRGYTQYF | TRBJ2-3 | few | TRBV30 | .
TGTGCCAGTAGCCTCAACACAGGCCCCCCTACCGACGGCTACACCTTC | CASSLNTGPPTDGYTF | TRBJ1-2 | . | TRBV19 | .
TGTGCCAGCAGTGGAGGTGGAGGGTTCAATGAGCAGTTCTTC | CASSGGGGFNEQFF | TRBJ2-1 | . | TRBV6-4 | .